A single sample is the source of the 17 T cell receptor beta chains below, sequenced in a study of technical replicates of blood from several donors. Sequencing used immunoSEQ multiplex PCR; TCRdb keeps in-frame clones, though not all of them. The data contain roughly 70,000 clones, approximately 94% of them seen just once; the ten biggest clones take up under 0.5%. The sample consisted of T cells isolated from PBMCs. These receptors were obtained from a human donor in good health.

Comment on this clone: Compared with germline, one end of the junction differs, possibly owing to a read error. This chain joins TRBV2 and TRBJ2-7, with 7 bases aligning to TRBD1. Germline V gene lookup returns CDR1 SNHLY and CDR2 FYNNEI. The CDR3 totals 10 residues. The CDR3 sequence is CASRQGINGF. For the CDR3, the DNA is TGTGCCAGCAGACAGGGGATCAATGGGTTC.

The V and J genes are TRBV4-3 and TRBJ2-7; the match to TRBD1 covers 10 bases. Germline V lookup: CDR1 LGHNA, CDR2 YSLEER. V lost 4 bases, J lost 5 bases, and 11 bases stayed unmatched. The CDR3 loop spans 16 amino acids. In nucleotides, the CDR3 is TGCGCCAGCAGCCGTAGAGTAGGGACAGGGGAAAACGAGCAGTACTTC. Translating gives CASSRRVGTGENEQYF.

V is TRBV5-3 and J is TRBJ2-1; 14 bases line up with TRBD2. Being an ORF, TRBV5-3 has a function that is uncertain. Germline trimming cut 4 bases from V and 5 bases from J; bases unmatched to any gene: 8. The CDR3 contains 17 residues. This CDR3 reads CARSQQRTSGRNNEQFF. In nucleotides, the CDR3 is TGTGCCAGAAGCCAACAGAGGACTAGCGGGAGGAACAATGAGCAGTTCTTC.

The chain carries TRBV30 and TRBJ2-1; 8 positions agree with TRBD2. Germline-derived CDR1 and CDR2 are GTSNPN and SVGIG (reference sequence). J gave up 6 bases and V 1 base, and 8 bases lay outside the gene matches. The CDR3 has 15 residues. CDR3 bases: TGTGCCTGGAGTGCCGGGACTAGTGACGGCAATGAGCAGTTCTTC. Its translation is CAWSAGTSDGNEQFF.

The chain is built from TRBV9 and TRBJ1-1, with D possibly TRBD1 on 5 matching bases. The CDR3 runs to 13 residues. V lost 4 bases and J lost 5, with 12 bases in between. Germline CDR1 and CDR2: SGDLS and YYNGEE. CDR3 in amino acids: CASSISGATEAFF. CDR3 sequence (DNA): TGTGCCAGCAGCATAAGTGGGGCAACTGAAGCTTTCTTT.

The chain links TRBV7-6 to TRBJ2-5; 7 nucleotides align to TRBD1. CDR1 and CDR2 (germline): SGHVS, FNYEAQ. The V gene end was trimmed by 5 bases and the J gene end by 4 bases; junction bases not matched to a gene: 4. This CDR3 comprises 13 residues. The CDR3 DNA sequence: TGTGCCAGCAGCGCTGGGACAGCAGAGACCCAGTACTTC. This gives the protein CASSAGTAETQYF.

V gene TRBV2 combines with J gene TRBJ2-1; 7 positions agree with TRBD2. After removal of 5 bases from V and 1 base from J, the junction contained 8 bases not matched to a gene. The V gene's germline CDR1 is SNHLY and CDR2 FYNNEI. The CDR3 extends over 16 amino acids. The CDR3 is CASSILAGLSYNEQFF. The DNA of the CDR3 is TGTGCCAGCAGTATTTTAGCGGGTCTTTCCTACAATGAGCAGTTCTTC.

V is TRBV15 and J is TRBJ2-7; no clear D gene. Germline lookup yields CDR1 LNHNV and CDR2 YYDKDF (reference sequence). Between the trimmed V and J ends, which lost 2 bases and 4 bases, there was a span of 9 bases. There are 13 residues in the CDR3. The CDR3 region is CATSRSEVYEQYF. Written as DNA, the CDR3 is TGTGCCACCAGCAGATCCGAGGTATACGAGCAGTACTTC.

The chain is built from TRBV13 and TRBJ1-1; no firm D call. V was shortened by 3 bases and J by 10 bases, with 12 bases between the two germline ends. CDR3 length equals 12 residues. Per germline, CDR1 PRHDT and CDR2 FYEKMQ (reference sequence). CDR3 region: CASSFEQNGAFF. CDR3 in DNA: TGTGCCAGCAGCTTTGAACAGAATGGAGCTTTCTTT. Complete variable domain (other parts from reference TRBV13 and TRBJ1-1): AAGVIQSPRHLIKEKRETATLKCYPIPRHDTVYWYQQGPGQDPQFLISFYEKMQSDKGSIPDRFSAQQFSDYHSELNMSSLELGDSALYFCASSFEQNGAFFGQGTRLTVV.

This sequence joins TRBV14 and TRBJ2-7; no clear D. The CDR3 is 15 residues long. The germline gives CDR1 SGHDN, CDR2 FVKESK. Trimming cost V 5 bases and J 6 bases, with 20 bases left between them. CDR3 sequence reads: CASSSYLRSLPEQYF. The CDR3 region has the DNA TGTGCCAGCAGCTCCTACCTACGCTCCCTTCCCGAGCAGTACTTC.

The chain has TRBV6-5 and TRBJ2-4, with D perhaps matching TRBD1 (6 bases). Germline CDR1 is MNHEY and CDR2 is SVGAGI. Trimming shortened V by 5 bases and J by 7 bases, and 15 bases separated the two germline ends. This CDR3 has 14 residues. DNA for the CDR3: TGTGCCAGCAGTGAATACAGGGAAATGAACATTCAGTACTTC. This encodes CASSEYREMNIQYF.

The chain joins TRBV21-1 to TRBJ1-5. TRBV21-1 is a listed pseudogene. The CDR3 is 15 amino acids. The CDR3 bases are TGTGCCAGCAGCAAAGGCCGGGCACGGGGTCAGCCCCAGCATTTT. Translated, it gives CASSKGRARGQPQHF.

The V and J genes are TRBV5-1 and TRBJ2-1, with 7 bases that match TRBD2. The CDR3 runs 12 residues. Germline values: CDR1 SGHRS, CDR2 YFSETQ. Trimming took 4 bases from V and 8 from J; bases not matched to a gene: 3. The CDR3 DNA follows: TGCGCCAGCAGCCCTGGGGGGGATGAGCAGTTCTTC. This codes for CASSPGGDEQFF.

This rearrangement joins TRBV6-1 to TRBJ2-5; a possible D gene is TRBD2 (6 bases). Trimming pared 10 bases from V and 5 bases from J, leaving 17 bases between. The CDR3 covers 13 residues. Looked up from germline, CDR1 is MNHNS and CDR2 is SASEGT. The CDR3 DNA is TGTGCCATCCAGAGGGACGGAGGGGAGACCCAGTACTTC. Protein: CAIQRDGGETQYF.

This clone has only a few counts. V usage is TRBV5-1 and J usage is TRBJ2-7; possible D gene TRBD2, 5 bases. Trimming took off 0 bases at V and 5 bases at J, with 6 bases between the two ends. CDR3 length equals 12 residues. CDR1 and CDR2 from the germline V gene are SGHRS and YFSETQ. CDR3 bases: TGCGCCAGCAGCTTGGTCGGGAACGAGCAGTACTTC. This translates into CASSLVGNEQYF.

A single count supports this clone. This chain links TRBV5-5 with TRBJ1-2; 10 bases fit TRBD1. CDR3 length: 16 residues. Germline V gene data show CDR1 as SGHKS and CDR2 as YYEKEE (reference sequence). J was trimmed by 8 bases and V by 0 bases; bases with no gene match: 10. CDR3 loop: CASSLVFGDRGKGYTF. The CDR3 nucleotides are TGTGCCAGCAGCTTGGTTTTTGGGGACAGGGGTAAGGGCTACACCTTC.

This clone was seen just once. V gene TRBV28 combines with J gene TRBJ1-2, with TRBD1 matching over 7 bases. Germline CDR1 is MDHEN and CDR2 is SYDVKM. The CDR3 contains 12 residues. V was pared by 7 bases and J by 4 bases, with 3 bases of the junction left unmatched. The CDR3, as DNA: TGTGCCAGCACTCGGGACAGCTATGGCTACACCTTC. Amino acid sequence: CASTRDSYGYTF.